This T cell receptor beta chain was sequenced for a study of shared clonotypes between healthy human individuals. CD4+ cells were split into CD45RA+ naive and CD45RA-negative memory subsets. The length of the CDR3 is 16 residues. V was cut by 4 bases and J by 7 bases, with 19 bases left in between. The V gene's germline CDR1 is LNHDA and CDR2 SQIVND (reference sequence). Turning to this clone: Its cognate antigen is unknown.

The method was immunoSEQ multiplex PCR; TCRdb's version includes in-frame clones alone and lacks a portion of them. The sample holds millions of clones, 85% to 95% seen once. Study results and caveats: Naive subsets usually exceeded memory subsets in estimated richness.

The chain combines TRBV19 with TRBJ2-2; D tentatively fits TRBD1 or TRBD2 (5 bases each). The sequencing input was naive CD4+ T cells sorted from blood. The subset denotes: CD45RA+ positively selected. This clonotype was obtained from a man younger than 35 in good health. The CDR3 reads CASSTWVVAGSGELFF. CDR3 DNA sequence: TGTGCCAGTAGTACATGGGTGGTGGCAGGGAGCGGGGAGCTGTTTTTT.